Listed below are T cell receptor beta chains from one sample, sequenced in a study of cytomegalovirus exposure and HLA in healthy donors. Libraries were prepared by immunoSEQ multiplex PCR; TCRdb keeps only in-frame clonotypes and omits some of them. The sample includes some 130,000 clones, approximately 80% of them seen just once. The sample taken for sequencing was PBMCs. These receptors came from a man aged 25-45 years in good health and CMV-seronegative. CDR3s include the opening cysteine and the closing phenylalanine or tryptophan. D genes are given only for firm matches. The size of a clone is reported for some rows only, either as once, few or many, or as a class for expanded clones.

d_gene: NA
v_gene: TRBV28
abundance: NA
j_gene: TRBJ1-4
CDR3nt: TGTGCCAGCAGTTTATCCGGGAATGAAAAACTGTTTTTT
CDR3aa: CASSLSGNEKLFF

d_gene: TRBD1
v_gene: TRBV30
abundance: NA
j_gene: TRBJ2-7
CDR3nt: TGTGCCTGGTCCAGGGGGCCTTACGAGCAGTACTTC
CDR3aa: CAWSRGPYEQYF

d_gene: NA
v_gene: TRBV6-1
abundance: NA
j_gene: TRBJ2-5
CDR3nt: TGTGCCAGCAGTGGTGTGGGGCATCGGGAGACCCAGTACTTC
CDR3aa: CASSGVGHRETQYF

d_gene: NA
v_gene: TRBV6-5
abundance: NA
j_gene: TRBJ2-2
CDR3nt: TGTGCCAGCAGTTGGACAGCGAACACCGGGGAGCTGTTTTTT
CDR3aa: CASSWTANTGELFF

d_gene: NA
v_gene: TRBV5-8
abundance: NA
j_gene: TRBJ1-2
CDR3nt: TGTGCCAGCAGCTTGTCAAGCGCTTATAACTATGGCTACACCTTC
CDR3aa: CASSLSSAYNYGYTF

d_gene: TRBD2
v_gene: TRBV2
abundance: NA
j_gene: TRBJ2-1
CDR3nt: TGTGCCAGCATCGAACCCCCGGGAGGCCCCGCGGATGAGCAGTTCTTC
CDR3aa: CASIEPPGGPADEQFF

d_gene: NA
v_gene: TRBV9
abundance: NA
j_gene: TRBJ1-2
CDR3nt: TGTGCCAGCAGCGCTGAGAGGATCGGCTACACCTTC
CDR3aa: CASSAERIGYTF

d_gene: NA
v_gene: TRBV5-8
abundance: NA
j_gene: TRBJ1-3
CDR3nt: TGTGCCAGCAGCTCCACCACAGGGCCCTCTGGAAACACCATATATTTT
CDR3aa: CASSSTTGPSGNTIYF

d_gene: TRBD2
v_gene: TRBV30
abundance: once
j_gene: TRBJ2-1
CDR3nt: TGTGCCTGCGTCGGGACTAGCGGGAGGGCCGGTGTCGATGAGCAGTTCTTC
CDR3aa: CACVGTSGRAGVDEQFF

d_gene: NA
v_gene: TRBV18
abundance: NA
j_gene: TRBJ1-1
CDR3nt: TGTGCCAGCTCGTCGGACAGCGGGGGGAACACTGAAGCTTTCTTT
CDR3aa: CASSSDSGGNTEAFF

d_gene: TRBD1
v_gene: TRBV5-1
abundance: NA
j_gene: TRBJ1-2
CDR3nt: TGCGCCAGCAGCTCATCTACCGGGACAGGAGGCGGCTACACCTTC
CDR3aa: CASSSSTGTGGGYTF

d_gene: TRBD1
v_gene: TRBV28
abundance: NA
j_gene: TRBJ2-4
CDR3nt: TGTGCCAGCAGCTCATACAGGGGGCCGGCCAAAAACATTCAGTACTTC
CDR3aa: CASSSYRGPAKNIQYF

d_gene: NA
v_gene: TRBV25-1
abundance: NA
j_gene: TRBJ2-4
CDR3nt: TGTGCCAGCACCCCGGGACACCCAAAAAACATTCAGTACTTC
CDR3aa: CASTPGHPKNIQYF

d_gene: TRBD2
v_gene: TRBV10-3
abundance: NA
j_gene: TRBJ2-2
CDR3nt: TGTGCCATCAGTATGGGACTAGCGGGAGATACCGGGGAGCTGTTTTTT
CDR3aa: CAISMGLAGDTGELFF

d_gene: NA
v_gene: TRBV2
abundance: NA
j_gene: TRBJ2-5
CDR3nt: TGTGCCAGCGGCCGAACAGAGACCCAGTACTTC
CDR3aa: CASGRTETQYF

d_gene: TRBD2
v_gene: TRBV9
abundance: NA
j_gene: TRBJ2-5
CDR3nt: TGTGCCAGCAGCGAAGGACGACTAGCGGGAGGAGAGACCCAGTACTTC
CDR3aa: CASSEGRLAGGETQYF

d_gene: NA
v_gene: TRBV6-1
abundance: NA
j_gene: TRBJ2-7
CDR3nt: TGTGCCAGCAGTCAAAAGCAGTACTTC
CDR3aa: CASSQKQYF

d_gene: NA
v_gene: TRBV18
abundance: NA
j_gene: TRBJ1-1
CDR3nt: TGTGCCAGCTCCCCCGGAGAGAACACTGAAGCTTTCTTT
CDR3aa: CASSPGENTEAFF

d_gene: TRBD2
v_gene: TRBV5-1
abundance: once
j_gene: TRBJ2-1
CDR3nt: TGCGCCAGCAGCTTGACTAGCGGCTACAATGAGCAGTTCTTC
CDR3aa: CASSLTSGYNEQFF

d_gene: NA
v_gene: TRBV19
abundance: few
j_gene: TRBJ2-1
CDR3nt: TGTGCCAGTAGTATGGTGGCGGGTGACAATGAGCAGTTCTTC
CDR3aa: CASSMVAGDNEQFF

d_gene: TRBD2
v_gene: TRBV30
abundance: NA
j_gene: TRBJ2-2
CDR3nt: TGTGCCTGGGAAGGACTAGCGGGAGTTCGCACCGGGGAGCTGTTTTTT
CDR3aa: CAWEGLAGVRTGELFF

d_gene: NA
v_gene: TRBV27
abundance: NA
j_gene: TRBJ2-2
CDR3nt: TGTGCCAGCAGTTCCCTCGGGTGGGAGTACACCGGGGAGCTGTTTTTT
CDR3aa: CASSSLGWEYTGELFF

d_gene: NA
v_gene: TRBV19
abundance: NA
j_gene: TRBJ2-7
CDR3nt: TGTGCCAGTAGTCTTCAGGCCTACTCCTACGAGCAGTACTTC
CDR3aa: CASSLQAYSYEQYF

d_gene: TRBD1
v_gene: TRBV28
abundance: NA
j_gene: TRBJ1-1
CDR3nt: TGTGCCAGCAGTCCGGGACAGGCCCCTGAAGCTTTCTTT
CDR3aa: CASSPGQAPEAFF

d_gene: NA
v_gene: TRBV6-5
abundance: few
j_gene: TRBJ1-3
CDR3nt: TGTGCCAGCAGTACCGGCCGGGGGACGTCAAACACCATATATTTT
CDR3aa: CASSTGRGTSNTIYF

d_gene: TRBD2
v_gene: TRBV9
abundance: NA
j_gene: TRBJ2-5
CDR3nt: TGTGCCAGCAGCGTCGGGCATAGCGGGAGAGGAGAGACCCAGTACTTC
CDR3aa: CASSVGHSGRGETQYF

d_gene: TRBD1
v_gene: TRBV28
abundance: NA
j_gene: TRBJ1-2
CDR3nt: TGTGCCAGCAGTTTCTCTACCAGGACAGGGAGAAACTATGGCTACACCTTC
CDR3aa: CASSFSTRTGRNYGYTF

d_gene: TRBD1
v_gene: TRBV15
abundance: NA
j_gene: TRBJ1-4
CDR3nt: TGTGCCACCAGCAGGGACAGGGGAAATGAAAAACTGTTTTTT
CDR3aa: CATSRDRGNEKLFF

d_gene: NA
v_gene: TRBV4-1
abundance: few
j_gene: TRBJ2-7
CDR3nt: TGCGCCAGCAGCCAGGTTAGCAGCAACGAGCAGTACTTC
CDR3aa: CASSQVSSNEQYF

d_gene: NA
v_gene: TRBV10-3
abundance: NA
j_gene: TRBJ2-3
CDR3nt: TGTGCCATCAGTGAGTCAGGGGGTAGCACAGATACGCAGTATTTT
CDR3aa: CAISESGGSTDTQYF

d_gene: TRBD2
v_gene: TRBV5-1
abundance: NA
j_gene: TRBJ2-7
CDR3nt: TGCGCCAGCAGCTTGATAAGCGGGAAAATCTCCGAGCAGTACTTC
CDR3aa: CASSLISGKISEQYF

d_gene: NA
v_gene: TRBV5-4
abundance: NA
j_gene: TRBJ2-7
CDR3nt: TGTGCCAGCAGCTTCAGGCAGGGAGGCTACGAGCAGTACTTC
CDR3aa: CASSFRQGGYEQYF

d_gene: NA
v_gene: TRBV19
abundance: medium-sized
j_gene: TRBJ2-3
CDR3nt: TGTGCCAGTAGTCCGCTCCCGGGAAGTACGCAGTATTTT
CDR3aa: CASSPLPGSTQYF

d_gene: TRBD2
v_gene: TRBV9
abundance: NA
j_gene: TRBJ2-7
CDR3nt: TGTGCCAGCAGCGTGGGATTAGCGGGAGTGTACGAGCAGTACTTC
CDR3aa: CASSVGLAGVYEQYF

d_gene: TRBD2
v_gene: TRBV19
abundance: NA
j_gene: TRBJ2-7
CDR3nt: TGTGCCAGTAGTGTAGCGGGAGGGCCCTACGAGCAGTACTTC
CDR3aa: CASSVAGGPYEQYF

d_gene: NA
v_gene: TRBV9
abundance: NA
j_gene: TRBJ1-2
CDR3nt: TGTGCCAGACGATCGGATGGCTACACCTTC
CDR3aa: CARRSDGYTF

d_gene: NA
v_gene: TRBV5-5
abundance: NA
j_gene: TRBJ1-5
CDR3nt: TGTGCCAGCAGCTTGGGGTCGGTGAACAATCAGCCCCAGCATTTT
CDR3aa: CASSLGSVNNQPQHF

d_gene: NA
v_gene: TRBV10-3
abundance: few
j_gene: TRBJ1-1
CDR3nt: TGTGCCATCAGTGATTCCAGTATTAACGCTGAAGCTTTCTTT
CDR3aa: CAISDSSINAEAFF